These 29 T cell receptor beta chains were sequenced from one sample in a study of OX40 agonist ivuxolimab in advanced cancers. Libraries were prepared by immunoSEQ multiplex PCR; TCRdb keeps only in-frame clonotypes and omits some of them. The sample consists of over 40,000 clones, 88% of them appearing once. The sequences come from CD4+ or CD8+ T cells sorted from blood, collected in a trial of the OX40 agonist ivuxolimab. The receptors were sampled from an adult with an advanced solid tumor such as melanoma, head and neck, liver or kidney cancer.

The chain links TRBV6-5 to TRBJ1-1; D not resolved. The CDR3 runs 13 residues. V was clipped by 4 bases and J by 1 base, with 7 bases between them. The germline V gene encodes CDR1 MNHEY and CDR2 SVGAGI. The CDR3 DNA reads TGTGCCAGCAGTTTGGTTCCGAACACTGAAGCTTTCTTT. Residues: CASSLVPNTEAFF.

This clone has only one observation. The chain joins TRBV28 to TRBJ2-7; no clear D gene. Trimming shortened V by 6 bases and J by 2 bases, and 11 bases separated the two germline ends. The CDR3 totals 13 residues. The germline V gene encodes CDR1 MDHEN and CDR2 SYDVKM. The CDR3 region is CASRVAQTYEQYF. CDR3 coding DNA: TGTGCCAGCAGGGTGGCACAAACCTACGAGCAGTACTTC.

This CDR3 reads CAWQAGTSGRLSYEQYF. DNA for the CDR3: TGTGCCTGGCAAGCCGGGACTAGCGGGAGACTATCCTACGAGCAGTACTTC. The V gene is TRBV30, the J gene TRBJ2-5; TRBD2 aligns across 14 bases. The J call may be incorrect, as the DNA end agrees better with TRBJ2-7. The CDR3 loop spans 17 amino acids. Germline V gene data show CDR1 as GTSNPN and CDR2 as SVGIG (reference sequence).

This clone was counted between two and nine times. The CDR3 is CASSDTGGRQPQHF. DNA for the CDR3: TGTGCCAGTAGTGACACAGGGGGCAGACAGCCCCAGCATTTT. The rearrangement uses TRBV19 and TRBJ1-5, with 9 bases identical to TRBD1. CDR1 and CDR2 from the germline V gene are LNHDA and SQIVND (reference sequence). The CDR3 extends over 14 amino acids. J gave up 7 bases and V 5 bases, and 6 bases lay outside the gene matches.

The rearrangement links TRBV6-1 to TRBJ2-7; 8 bases line up with TRBD1. Trimming at V came to 4 bases and at J to 5 bases, leaving 10 bases not matched to a gene. CDR3 size: 15 residues. Germline assignment: CDR1 MNHNS and CDR2 SASEGT. CDR3 sequence: CASSALQGEGNEQYF. The CDR3 DNA sequence: TGTGCCAGCAGTGCCCTACAGGGGGAAGGGAACGAGCAGTACTTC.

V gene TRBV29-1 combines with J gene TRBJ2-7; no reliable D call. V gave up 5 bases and J gave up 0 bases, with 11 bases separating them. Germline values: CDR1 SQVTM, CDR2 ANQGSEA. This CDR3 contains 13 residues. This CDR3 reads CSVSGSSSYEQYF. CDR3 DNA sequence: TGCAGCGTTTCTGGTTCCAGCTCCTACGAGCAGTACTTC.

This chain uses TRBV18 with TRBJ2-1; TRBD2 aligns across 10 bases. J gave up 5 bases and V 6 bases, and 7 bases lay outside the gene matches. This CDR3 comprises 15 residues. Germline V gives CDR1 KGHSH, CDR2 LQKENI. This chain's CDR3 is CASSSLSGGDNEQFF. The CDR3, as DNA: TGTGCCAGCTCCTCTTTAAGCGGGGGGGACAATGAGCAGTTCTTC.

This clone was counted once. The chain joins TRBV5-4 to TRBJ2-1, with 8 bases matching TRBD2. Trimming cost V 4 bases and J 3 bases; bases outside gene matches: 6. The CDR3 consists of 15 residues. The V gene's germline CDR1 is SGHNT and CDR2 YYREEE (reference sequence). CDR3 bases: TGTGCCAGCAGCCGAAGCGGGAGCAACTACAATGAGCAGTTCTTC. Amino acid sequence: CASSRSGSNYNEQFF.

The chain is built from TRBV9 and TRBJ2-1; D not certain. The CDR3 runs to 15 residues. V shed 0 bases and J shed 2 bases, with 9 bases lying between them. CDR1 SGDLS and CDR2 YYNGEE come from the germline V gene. CDR3 sequence (DNA): TGTGCCAGCAGCGTAGGGCGAAGGACCTACAATGAGCAGTTCTTC. It codes for CASSVGRRTYNEQFF.

The chain employs TRBV7-9 and TRBJ2-7, with D perhaps TRBD1 (6 bases). CDR3 length equals 13 residues. V shed 3 bases and J shed 6 bases, with 12 bases lying between them. CDR1 and CDR2 (germline): SEHNR, FQNEAQ (reference sequence). CDR3 region: CASSFRQAGEQYF. CDR3 coding DNA: TGTGCCAGCAGCTTCCGACAGGCTGGCGAGCAGTACTTC.

The V gene is TRBV27, the J gene TRBJ1-4; D not certain. The CDR3 consists of 14 residues. From germline, CDR1 is MNHEY and CDR2 SMNVEV (reference sequence). The V end was cut by 8 bases, the J end by 3 bases, with 13 bases between. The CDR3 here is CASARVGANEKLFF. The DNA for the CDR3 is TGTGCCAGCGCCCGGGTCGGGGCTAATGAAAAACTGTTTTTT.

This clone has just one count. This chain uses TRBV18 with TRBJ2-5; D call uncertain. CDR3 size: 14 residues. Germline CDR1 is KGHSH and CDR2 is LQKENI. V lost 1 base, J lost 2 bases, and 8 bases lay in between. The chain's CDR3 is CASSPLSKQETQYF. Here the CDR3 DNA reads TGTGCCAGCTCACCACTCAGCAAGCAAGAGACCCAGTACTTC.

The chain couples TRBV7-9 to TRBJ2-7; D remains ambiguous. The V end lost 4 bases, the J end lost 0 bases, and 10 bases lay between the germline ends. CDR1 SEHNR and CDR2 FQNEAQ come from the germline V gene (reference sequence). The CDR3 runs 14 residues. The CDR3 DNA reads TGTGCCAGCAGCTCCCGGACCGTCTCCTACGAGCAGTACTTC. Amino acids: CASSSRTVSYEQYF.

The V call is TRBV28, the J call TRBJ1-6; 8 bases map to TRBD1. This CDR3 is built from 14 residues. In germline, CDR1 is MDHEN, CDR2 SYDVKM. The V gene end was trimmed by 6 bases and the J gene end by 6 bases; junction bases not matched to a gene: 4. The CDR3, as DNA: TGTGCCAGCAGACCACAGGGGGTTAATTCACCCCTCCACTTT. It specifies CASRPQGVNSPLHF.

The rearrangement uses TRBV7-9 and TRBJ2-7, with D perhaps given as TRBD1 or TRBD2 (6 bases each). From germline, CDR1 is SEHNR and CDR2 FQNEAQ (reference sequence). This CDR3 is built from 14 residues. The germline V and J ends were trimmed by 0 bases and 7 bases, with 13 bases remaining between them. For the CDR3, the DNA is TGTGCCAGCAGCTTAGCGGGACAAGGAGGGGAGCAGTACTTC. Translated, it gives CASSLAGQGGEQYF. Full variable domain (remainder filled in from reference TRBV7-9 and TRBJ2-7): DTGVSQNPRHKITKRGQNVTFRCDPISEHNRLYWYRQTLGQGPEFLTYFQNEAQLEKSRLLSDRFSAERPKGSFSTLEIQRTEQGDSAMYLCASSLAGQGGEQYFGPGTRLTVT.

This clone was seen once. The chain is built from TRBV29-1 and TRBJ2-1; 7 nucleotides line up with TRBD2. Germline V CDR1 and CDR2: SQVTM, ANQGSEA. This CDR3 is built from 13 residues. Germline trimming cut 6 bases from V and 1 base from J; bases unmatched to any gene: 3. DNA of the CDR3: TGCAGCGTAGCGGGATTTTCCTACAATGAGCAGTTCTTC. Translating gives CSVAGFSYNEQFF.

This clone has just one count. This chain links TRBV19 with TRBJ2-7; 11 positions agree with TRBD2. CDR1 and CDR2 (germline): LNHDA, SQIVND (reference sequence). This CDR3 has 14 amino acids. Trimming cost V 4 bases and J 4 bases; bases outside gene matches: 3. This chain's CDR3 is CASSKTSGDYEQYF. Written as DNA, the CDR3 is TGTGCCAGTAGTAAGACTAGCGGGGATTACGAGCAGTACTTC.

The CDR3 sequence: CASKRDASGGTHEQYF. The DNA of the CDR3 is TGTGCCAGCAAGAGGGACGCTAGCGGGGGGACCCACGAGCAGTACTTC. The chain carries TRBV2 and TRBJ2-5; TRBD2 aligns across 11 bases. With the DNA end fitting TRBJ2-7 better, the J assignment may be wrong. This CDR3 region has 16 residues. CDR1 is SNHLY and CDR2 is FYNNEI in the germline V gene.

This clone was seen a few times. This chain links TRBV27 with TRBJ2-7; D is ambiguous. Trimming removed 6 bases at V and 5 bases at J, with 11 bases between. Germline V gene sequence: CDR1 MNHEY, CDR2 SMNVEV (reference sequence). CDR3 length: 12 residues. This CDR3 is CASRAIMDEQYF. Here the CDR3 DNA reads TGTGCCAGCAGAGCGATTATGGACGAGCAGTACTTC.

The rearrangement links TRBV18 to TRBJ2-7, with D hard to call. Per the germline V gene, CDR1 is KGHSH and CDR2 is LQKENI. V lost 3 bases and J lost 3, with 9 bases in between. The CDR3 consists of 13 residues. DNA of the CDR3: TGTGCCAGCTCACCCAATCCAAACTACGAGCAGTACTTC. Translating gives CASSPNPNYEQYF.

J is TRBJ1-5 and V is TRBV27; no clear D gene. Trimming cost V 5 bases and J 7 bases, with 18 bases left between them. Germline CDR1 MNHEY, CDR2 SMNVEV (reference sequence). This CDR3 has 15 residues. CDR3 sequence reads: CASSPGWLQIQPQHF. As DNA, the CDR3 is TGTGCCAGCAGTCCCGGTTGGCTGCAAATACAGCCCCAGCATTTT.

The V call is TRBV4-2, the J call TRBJ2-4; TRBD1 or TRBD2 may be the D gene (5 bases each). The CDR3 has 18 amino acids. Trimming removed 3 bases at V and 0 bases at J, with 18 bases between. The germline V gene has CDR1 LGHNA and CDR2 YNFKEQ. The CDR3 region has the DNA TGTGCCAGCAGCCACCCCAACGGGGCTAACCTAGCCAAAAACATTCAGTACTTC. Translating gives CASSHPNGANLAKNIQYF.

This clone was found once. The rearrangement links TRBV4-1 to TRBJ2-7, with a weak D call TRBD2 (6 bases). Germline V gene data show CDR1 as MGHRA and CDR2 as YSYEKL. The CDR3 contains 15 residues. Trimming removed 4 bases from V and 5 bases from J, with 18 bases in between. CDR3 amino acids: CASSPLGLPGNEQYF. In DNA form, the CDR3 reads TGCGCCAGCAGCCCCCTGGGACTCCCGGGGAACGAGCAGTACTTC.

The rearrangement joins TRBV28 to TRBJ2-3; tentatively, D is TRBD1 (6 bases). CDR1 and CDR2 from the germline V gene are MDHEN and SYDVKM. CDR3 length: 14 amino acids. V shed 3 bases and J shed 0 bases, with 7 bases lying between them. In DNA form, the CDR3 reads TGTGCCAGCAGTTTTGGGGGCAGCACAGATACGCAGTATTTT. Protein: CASSFGGSTDTQYF.

The chain joins TRBV9 to TRBJ2-7; D is tentatively TRBD1 or TRBD2 (6 bases each). From germline, CDR1 is SGDLS and CDR2 YYNGEE. There are 15 residues in the CDR3. The V end was cut by 4 bases, the J end by 3 bases, with 17 bases between. The CDR3 protein is CASSRGGPAHYEQYF. The CDR3 nucleotides read TGTGCCAGCAGCCGAGGGGGGCCAGCTCACTACGAGCAGTACTTC.

The chain uses TRBV7-9 and TRBJ2-1; D may match TRBD1 or TRBD2 (5 bases each). Germline V lookup: CDR1 SEHNR, CDR2 FQNEAQ (reference sequence). The CDR3 has 15 amino acids. V shed 5 bases and J shed 8 bases, with 19 bases lying between them. The CDR3 here is CASSPAWGRGDEQFF. The CDR3 nucleotides are TGTGCCAGCAGCCCAGCGTGGGGGAGAGGGGATGAGCAGTTCTTC.

This clone has more than one count but fewer than ten. The V and J genes are TRBV19 and TRBJ1-1; unclear D gene. Per germline, CDR1 LNHDA and CDR2 SQIVND (reference sequence). This CDR3 spans 14 amino acids. Deletions cut 6 bases from V and 4 bases from J, with 15 bases between. CDR3 sequence reads: CASRSRTGLTEAFF. The CDR3 bases are TGTGCCAGTAGATCCAGGACCGGACTCACTGAAGCTTTCTTT.

This chain uses TRBV5-4 with TRBJ1-2, with 11 bases matching TRBD1. CDR1 is SGHNT, CDR2 YYREEE, per germline (reference sequence). V lost 2 bases to trimming and J lost 4 bases; unmatched junction nucleotides: 4. The CDR3 sequence is 15 residues long. In DNA, the CDR3 is TGTGCCAGCAGCTTCGGGACAGGGGGGGGCTATGGCTACACCTTC. As protein: CASSFGTGGGYGYTF. The entire variable domain, with the rest obtained from reference TRBV5-4 and TRBJ1-2, is as follows: ETGVTQSPTHLIKTRGQQVTLRCSSQSGHNTVSWYQQALGQGPQFIFQYYREEENGRGNFPPRFSGLQFPNYSSELNVNALELDDSALYLCASSFGTGGGYGYTFGSGTRLTVV.

The chain has TRBV30 and TRBJ1-2, with D possibly TRBD1 on 5 matching bases. V gave up 4 bases and J gave up 3 bases, with 9 bases separating them. From germline, CDR1 is GTSNPN and CDR2 SVGIG (reference sequence). CDR3 length: 12 residues. The CDR3 loop reads CAWTGGYYGYTF. CDR3 bases: TGTGCCTGGACGGGGGGGTACTATGGCTACACCTTC.